This record covers a single T cell receptor (beta chain). Its antigen is not identified. The data are from a study of shared clonotypes between healthy human individuals. Study-level findings and limits: Relative to their counterparts shared across all four donors, non-shared clonotypes exhibited diminished generation probabilities. The donor pool, a small one, limited the genetic and exposure-history diversity represented.

Profiling relied on immunoSEQ multiplex PCR, and the TCRdb table lists in-frame clones only, not all of them. The data hold millions of clones, with 85% to 95% observed a single time. The CDR3 length is 11 residues. Looked up from germline, CDR1 is MDHEN and CDR2 is SYDVKM. V was pared by 8 bases and J by 6 bases, with 11 bases between. The material sequenced was naive CD4+ T cells from PBMCs. The subset is: CD45RA+ positively selected. This rearrangement joins TRBV28 to TRBJ2-7; D may be TRBD1 (5 bases). This clonotype was sampled from a man aged 18 to 29 in good health. Some clones in this sample may be carry-over from other donors' samples. In DNA form, the CDR3 reads TGTGCCAGCCGCAGGGAAGTCGAGCAGTACTTC. Protein sequence: CASRREVEQYF.